This T cell receptor (beta chain) was recorded in a study of blood T cell repertoires in COVID-19. On the study more broadly: PBMCs, B-cell-depleted T cells, or T cells provided the cDNA or gDNA that made up the material.

Symptom resolution, clearance, or two negative PCRs marked donors in Cohort 3 as recovered. In the original analysis: Researchers report that nucleated cell counts were estimated from reference gene primer amplification. TCRdb keeps only in-frame clones here, not all; method: immunoSEQ multiplex PCR. For V, J and clone size, that table is used; D and trimming come from the DNA. The sample lists some 350,000 clones, roughly 84% occurring once. The sample was PBMCs or T cells enriched from blood (not recorded which). This clonotype was sampled from a woman in her twenties or thirties who had recovered from COVID-19.

The CDR3 spells CASIPPAGGGSYNEQFF. The CDR3 nucleotides are TGTGCCAGCATCCCCCCCGCGGGGGGAGGCTCCTACAATGAGCAGTTCTTC. This chain links TRBV7-9 with TRBJ2-1; 8 bases align to TRBD2. Trimming took 7 bases from V and 0 from J; bases not matched to a gene: 11. Germline CDR1 is SEHNR and CDR2 is FQNEAQ (reference sequence). The CDR3 loop spans 17 amino acids.